These 18 T cell receptor beta chains were sequenced from one sample in a study of Tregs in tolerant kidney transplant recipients. The data were produced by immunoSEQ multiplex PCR, yet TCRdb's version contains in-frame clones alone and is incomplete. The sample lists 60,000 to 70,000 clones; over 85% were seen once. The sequencing used CD8+ T cells from blood, collected before the transplant. These receptors came from a human donor who received a combined kidney and bone marrow transplant.

The chain is built from TRBV13 and TRBJ1-2; D call uncertain. The germline V and J ends were trimmed by 3 bases and 0 bases, with 5 bases remaining between them. Germline lookup yields CDR1 PRHDT and CDR2 FYEKMQ (reference sequence). The CDR3 consists of 13 residues. Written as DNA, the CDR3 is TGTGCCAGCAGCTTGGGCTCTAACTATGGCTACACCTTC. Its translation: CASSLGSNYGYTF.

On this clone: This specimen includes other DNA sequences encoding the same CDR3. DNA of the CDR3: TGTGCCAGTAGTATAGGAGGGGATACGCAGTATTTT. Translating it yields CASSIGGDTQYF. The chain joins TRBV19 to TRBJ2-3, with TRBD2 as a possible D gene (5 bases). Germline-derived CDR1 and CDR2 are LNHDA and SQIVND (reference sequence). This CDR3 region has 12 residues. Trimming took 1 base from V and 6 from J, leaving 5 bases between them.

This rearrangement joins TRBV5-1 to TRBJ1-1; the D gene is possibly TRBD1 (5 bases). CDR3 length: 14 residues. V was trimmed by 5 bases and J by 4 bases, leaving 15 bases between them. Germline V lookup: CDR1 SGHRS, CDR2 YFSETQ. The CDR3 DNA sequence: TGCGCCAGCAGGCAGGGATCGTCGGGCACTGAAGCTTTCTTT. Translated: CASRQGSSGTEAFF.

This rearrangement joins TRBV7-9 to TRBJ2-5; TRBD1 agrees at 8 bases. CDR1 SEHNR and CDR2 FQNEAQ come from the germline V gene (reference sequence). Germline trimming cut 1 base from V and 5 bases from J; bases unmatched to any gene: 3. The CDR3 runs 14 residues. The CDR3 loop is CASSLGQGWETQYF. CDR3 coding DNA: TGTGCCAGCAGCTTAGGACAGGGGTGGGAGACCCAGTACTTC.

The V call is TRBV4-1, the J call TRBJ2-7; 12 bases fit TRBD2. The CDR3 is 13 amino acids. Germline CDR1 is MGHRA and CDR2 is YSYEKL. J was trimmed by 7 bases and V by 4 bases; bases with no gene match: 2. The CDR3 nucleotides read TGCGCCAGCAGCCTCGGACTAGCGGGGGAGCAGTACTTC. It translates to CASSLGLAGEQYF.

This chain connects TRBV6-5 to TRBJ1-4; the D is unclear. Trimming stripped 0 bases from V and 8 bases from J, with 16 bases between. The germline gives CDR1 MNHEY, CDR2 SVGAGI. The length of the CDR3 is 16 residues. The CDR3 region is CASSYSAGLKMEKLFF. DNA for the CDR3: TGTGCCAGCAGTTACTCGGCAGGCCTAAAGATGGAAAAACTGTTTTTT.

V usage is TRBV11-3 and J usage is TRBJ2-7; D is ambiguous. The CDR3 has 13 residues. Germline lookup yields CDR1 SGHNT and CDR2 YENEEA. The V end was cut by 0 bases, the J end by 1 base, with 4 bases between. CDR3 protein: CASSLEASYEQYF. The CDR3 DNA reads TGTGCCAGCAGCTTAGAAGCGTCCTACGAGCAGTACTTC.

The V gene is TRBV5-1, the J gene TRBJ2-1; 9 bases are shared with TRBD2. Per the germline V gene, CDR1 is SGHRS and CDR2 is YFSETQ. J lost 7 bases, V lost 0 bases, and 2 bases had no gene match. CDR3 size: 14 residues. The CDR3 loop reads CASSLVSGSNEQFF. The CDR3 DNA reads TGCGCCAGCAGCTTGGTTAGCGGGAGTAATGAGCAGTTCTTC.

The chain uses TRBV7-9 and TRBJ2-5, with TRBD1 matching over 9 bases. The J call may be mistaken, given a closer DNA end match to TRBJ2-7. The CDR3 covers 13 residues. Looked up from germline, CDR1 is SEHNR and CDR2 is FQNEAQ (reference sequence). CDR3 in amino acids: CASRPRDRDEQYF. The CDR3 DNA is TGTGCCAGCAGGCCCCGGGACAGGGACGAGCAGTACTTC.

This chain joins TRBV15 and TRBJ2-1, with D hard to call. The CDR3 has 13 amino acids. Germline-derived CDR1 and CDR2 are LNHNV and YYDKDF (reference sequence). V lost 3 bases, J lost 5 bases, and 8 bases lay in between. CDR3 nucleotide sequence: TGTGCCACCAGCAGTTACAGACACAATGAGCAGTTCTTC. Translated, it gives CATSSYRHNEQFF.

V usage is TRBV19 and J usage is TRBJ2-1; 10 bases are a match to TRBD2. Per germline, CDR1 LNHDA and CDR2 SQIVND (reference sequence). J was trimmed by 3 bases and V by 4 bases; bases with no gene match: 0. The CDR3 loop spans 14 amino acids. CDR3 in DNA: TGTGCCAGTAGTACTAGCGGGGGCTACAATGAGCAGTTCTTC. Encoded protein: CASSTSGGYNEQFF. The full variable domain, its missing parts supplied by reference TRBV19 and TRBJ2-1, is DGGITQSPKYLFRKEGQNVTLSCEQNLNHDAMYWYRQDPGQGLRLIYYSQIVNDFQKGDIAEGYSVSREKKESFPLTVTSAQKNPTAFYLCASSTSGGYNEQFFGPGTRLTVL.

This chain links TRBV7-3 with TRBJ2-7, with D possibly being TRBD2 (6 bases). The CDR3 loop spans 13 amino acids. Trimming took off 2 bases at V and 9 bases at J, with 14 bases between the two ends. Looked up from germline, CDR1 is SGHTA and CDR2 is FQGTGA. The CDR3 coding sequence is TGTGCCAGCAGCTTATACGGTTCGGGGGTGCAGTACTTC. As protein: CASSLYGSGVQYF.

The chain recombines TRBV13 with TRBJ2-5; possible D gene TRBD1, 6 bases. The CDR3 runs 15 residues. Deletions cut 5 bases from V and 5 bases from J, with 18 bases between. Germline V gives CDR1 PRHDT, CDR2 FYEKMQ (reference sequence). CDR3 coding DNA: TGTGCCAGCAGCGTAGACAGGTGGCGGCGGGAGACCCAGTACTTC. Translating it yields CASSVDRWRRETQYF.

This rearrangement joins TRBV7-9 to TRBJ1-1; 9 bases match TRBD1. The ends lost 5 bases at V and 4 bases at J; junction bases unmatched: 5. The germline V gene has CDR1 SEHNR and CDR2 FQNEAQ (reference sequence). This CDR3 is built from 14 residues. The CDR3 loop is CASSPQGATTEAFF. CDR3 nucleotide sequence: TGTGCCAGCAGCCCACAGGGGGCGACCACTGAAGCTTTCTTT.

The gene calls are TRBV6-6 and TRBJ1-4; 7 bases align to TRBD1. The germline gives CDR1 MNHNY, CDR2 SVGAGI (reference sequence). The CDR3 extends over 15 amino acids. V shed 4 bases and J 2 bases; nucleotides not matched to a gene: 4. The CDR3 coding sequence is TGTGCCAGCAGTTTCCTGACAGGGACTAATGAAAAACTGTTTTTT. Residues: CASSFLTGTNEKLFF.

Note on this clone: The junction differs from germline at one of its ends, possibly a read error. V usage is TRBV19 and J usage is TRBJ2-1, with D perhaps matching TRBD2 (6 bases). From germline, CDR1 is LNHDA and CDR2 SQIVND (reference sequence). The CDR3 covers 14 residues. The CDR3 here is CASGYSGGYIEQFF. The CDR3 DNA sequence: TGTGCCAGTGGTTATAGCGGTGGGTACATTGAGCAGTTCTTC.

The chain uses TRBV7-2 and TRBJ2-5; 12 bases match TRBD2. In germline, CDR1 is SGHTA, CDR2 FQGNSA. The CDR3 spans 17 residues. V dropped 3 bases and J dropped 1; count of bases not matched to a gene: 6. As DNA, the CDR3 is TGTGCCAGCAGCTTTGGACTAGCGGGGTCGATCCAAGAGACCCAGTACTTC. Amino acids: CASSFGLAGSIQETQYF.

The chain carries TRBV9 and TRBJ2-5, with 7 nucleotides matching TRBD1. The J call may be incorrect, as the DNA end agrees better with TRBJ2-7. The CDR3 has 14 residues. Germline values: CDR1 SGDLS, CDR2 YYNGEE. The CDR3 nucleotides read TGTGCCAGCAGCGTAGCCGGCCAGGGGGACGAGCAGTACTTC. Its translation is CASSVAGQGDEQYF.